This TCR beta chain was documented in a study of shared T cell receptors in the human thymus. Sequencing was performed with immunoSEQ multiplex PCR; in TCRdb, only in-frame clones are kept and a portion is missing. The data show approximately 760,000 clones, approximately 83% seen once. The ends lost 2 bases at V and 8 bases at J; junction bases unmatched: 2. This CDR3 spans 13 amino acids. This sample was shared with a second study, whose subject was human thymus T cells. According to that study: Donors consisted of healthy Finnish infants (having corrective surgery for congenital heart defects). The thymus tissue came from resections taken during corrective heart surgery. What related research reported was that thymic repertoires overlapped highly among unrelated individuals.

What was sequenced was thymocytes. The sequence came from a girl under three years old with a congenital heart defect. This rearrangement joins TRBV5-3 to TRBJ2-1; 9 bases line up with TRBD2. TRBV5-3 carries the ORF label, with uncertain function. This CDR3 is CARSFERGDEQFF. CDR3 DNA sequence: TGTGCCAGAAGCTTCGAGCGGGGGGATGAGCAGTTCTTC.